These T cell receptor beta chains were read from a single sample in a study of blood T cells in healthy people across ages. In TCRdb, the 5' RACE reads were re-called with MiXCR into one record per CDR3 protein. This table holds approximately 1,700,000 distinct CDR3 sequences, 39% found once. The source material was blood. These receptors originate from a human donor in good health. The CDR3 runs from the conserved cysteine through the conserved F or W. Fields, in order: D gene, clone size, V gene, J gene, CDR3 protein, CDR3 DNA. The D gene is left open where the match is weak. Clone size appears in some rows only: once, few, many, or a class for an expanded clone.

TRBD2,.,TRBV27,TRBJ2-3,CASRGTSGGATLSTDTQYF,TGTGCCAGCAGGGGAACTAGCGGGGGGGCAACCCTAAGCACAGATACGCAGTATTTT
.,.,TRBV6-1,TRBJ1-5,CASSAKSPGNSNQPQHF,TGTGCCAGCAGTGCAAAATCACCGGGTAATAGCAATCAGCCCCAGCATTTT
.,.,TRBV29-1,TRBJ1-5,CSVGAGVGQPQHF,TGCAGCGTTGGGGCGGGAGTCGGACAGCCCCAGCATTTT
.,.,TRBV19,TRBJ1-5,CASSWGLYQPQHF,TGTGCCAGTAGTTGGGGGCTGTATCAGCCCCAGCATTTT
.,.,TRBV6-2/TRBV6-3,TRBJ2-5,CASSYMRGYLQETQYF,TGTGCCAGCAGTTACATGAGGGGCTACCTACAAGAGACCCAGTACTTC
.,.,TRBV5-6,TRBJ1-2,CASSPQTGSLMWSYGYTF,TGTGCCAGCAGCCCCCAAACAGGGTCACTCATGTGGAGCTATGGCTACACCTTC
.,.,TRBV20-1,TRBJ2-3,CSSSEGPFGRTDTQYF,TGCAGCTCGTCAGAGGGTCCCTTTGGAAGGACAGATACGCAGTATTTT
TRBD1,.,TRBV2,TRBJ2-1,CASSHWTGNPNEQFF,TGTGCCAGCAGCCACTGGACAGGGAACCCCAATGAGCAGTTCTTC
.,.,TRBV7-8,TRBJ2-5,CASSLALSPLEETQYF,TGTGCCAGCAGCTTAGCGCTTTCCCCCTTAGAAGAGACCCAGTACTTC
.,.,TRBV10-2,TRBJ2-3,CASSDYRKSTDTQYF,TGCGCCAGCAGTGATTACAGGAAGAGCACAGATACGCAGTATTTT
TRBD2,.,TRBV7-6,TRBJ2-5,CASSLLASGDQETQYF,TGTGCCAGCAGCTTGCTGGCTAGCGGGGACCAAGAGACCCAGTACTTC
TRBD1,.,TRBV11-3,TRBJ1-2,CASSLVGDRGYGYTF,TGTGCCAGCAGCTTAGTGGGAGACAGGGGCTATGGCTACACCTTC
.,.,TRBV14,TRBJ1-1,CASSRHAQMNTEAFF,TGTGCCAGCAGCCGACATGCCCAGATGAACACTGAAGCTTTCTTT
TRBD1,.,TRBV5-1,TRBJ1-1,CTSSIGTGEQAFF,TGCACCAGCAGCATCGGGACAGGTGAGCAAGCTTTCTTT
TRBD1,.,TRBV24-1,TRBJ1-1,CATSDPGTDEAFF,TGTGCCACCAGTGACCCCGGGACAGATGAAGCTTTCTTT
.,.,TRBV6-5,TRBJ2-7,CASSRPFSYEQYF,TGTGCCAGCAGTCGGCCTTTCTCCTACGAGCAGTACTTC
TRBD1,many,TRBV5-1,TRBJ1-1,CASSLTGLNTEAFF,TGTGCCAGCAGCCTGACAGGGCTGAACACTGAAGCTTTCTTT
TRBD2,.,TRBV20-1,TRBJ2-3,CSAKPGLAGTDTQYF,TGCAGTGCTAAGCCGGGACTAGCGGGCACAGATACGCAGTATTTT
.,few,TRBV28,TRBJ2-4,CASSFPVEGRVKNIQYF,TGTGCCAGCAGTTTCCCCGTCGAAGGGAGAGTAAAAAACATTCAGTACTTC
.,.,TRBV4-3,TRBJ2-5,CASSRRRGGEYNEQYF,TGCGCCAGCAGCCGCCGTCGAGGGGGGGAATACAATGAGCAGTACTTC
.,few,TRBV7-9,TRBJ2-3,CASSTGGGITDTQYF,TGTGCCAGCAGCACCGGAGGGGGGATCACAGATACGCAGTATTTT
.,.,TRBV11-2,TRBJ2-7,CASGLDRRVPYF,TGTGCCAGCGGCTTAGATCGACGTGTTCCGTACTTC
.,.,TRBV20-1,TRBJ2-1,CSAGESVVDEQFF,TGCAGTGCTGGCGAAAGTGTGGTTGATGAGCAGTTCTTC
.,.,TRBV7-9,TRBJ1-1,CASSPQGFPRSTEAFF,TGTGCCAGCAGCCCCCAGGGGTTTCCCCGGAGCACTGAAGCTTTCTTT
.,.,TRBV7-6,TRBJ2-7,CASSVDNSYEQYF,TGTGCCAGCAGCGTCGACAACTCCTACGAGCAGTACTTC
TRBD2,.,TRBV6-5,TRBJ2-5,CASSPGLAGLDEQYF,TGTGCCAGCAGCCCAGGACTAGCGGGGTTGGATGAGCAGTACTTC
TRBD2,few,TRBV4-1,TRBJ2-3,CASSLHDSGGGDTQYF,TGCGCCAGCAGCCTTCATGACAGCGGGGGGGGAGATACGCAGTATTTT
TRBD2,.,TRBV27,TRBJ2-7,CASRGLAGYNEQYF,TGTGCCAGCAGAGGACTAGCGGGGTATAACGAGCAGTACTTC
TRBD2,.,TRBV5-1,TRBJ2-1,CASSLGLAGAHNGQFF,TGCGCCAGCAGCTTGGGACTAGCGGGGGCGCACAATGGGCAGTTCTTC
.,.,TRBV20-1,TRBJ2-7,CSARRGAGSGEQYF,TGCAGTGCTAGAAGGGGGGCGGGATCGGGAGAGCAGTACTTC
.,.,TRBV7-9,TRBJ2-3,CASFEAGQRTDTQYF,TGTGCCAGCTTCGAGGCGGGGCAACGCACAGATACGCAGTATTTT
.,few,TRBV7-2,TRBJ1-4,CASSRAPPWTNEKLFF,TGTGCCAGCAGCCGGGCCCCCCCCTGGACTAATGAAAAACTGTTTTTT
.,.,TRBV5-8,TRBJ1-2,CASSLAAGVDGYTF,TGTGCCAGCAGCTTGGCCGCAGGAGTCGATGGCTACACCTTC
.,.,TRBV20-1,TRBJ2-3,CSASLTSQGGITDTQYF,TGCAGTGCTAGCCTGACCTCACAGGGAGGAATCACAGATACGCAGTATTTT
.,few,TRBV5-4,TRBJ2-6,CASRPGVGARSGANVLTF,TGTGCCAGCAGGCCTGGGGTAGGGGCGCGCTCTGGGGCCAACGTCCTGACTTTC
TRBD1,few,TRBV20-1,TRBJ2-4,CSADPTGDLTQYF,TGCAGTGCGGACCCGACAGGGGATCTCACTCAGTACTTC
TRBD1,.,TRBV13,TRBJ2-3,CASSPGTVFAWSTDTQYF,TGTGCCAGCAGCCCCGGGACAGTTTTCGCATGGAGCACAGATACGCAGTATTTT
.,.,TRBV28,TRBJ1-1,CASSLRKAFF,TGTGCCAGCAGTCTTAGAAAAGCTTTCTTT
TRBD2,few,TRBV5-1,TRBJ2-1,CASSSPGLAGGRSYNEQFF,TGCGCCAGCAGCTCCCCGGGACTAGCGGGGGGCCGCTCCTACAATGAGCAGTTCTTC
.,few,TRBV20-1,TRBJ2-4,CSARGRGKYF,TGCAGTGCTAGAGGCAGGGGAAAGTACTTC
TRBD2,.,TRBV7-2,TRBJ2-1,CASSSLAGGNYNEQFF,TGTGCCAGCAGCTCGCTAGCGGGGGGGAACTACAATGAGCAGTTCTTC
.,few,TRBV12-3/TRBV12-4,TRBJ1-1,CASSLVRGLGTEAFF,TGTGCCAGCAGTTTAGTGAGGGGCCTGGGCACTGAAGCTTTCTTT
TRBD2,.,TRBV7-6,TRBJ2-3,CASSSQPGLGTDTQYF,TGTGCCAGCAGCTCCCAACCGGGACTAGGCACAGATACGCAGTATTTT
TRBD2,few,TRBV5-1,TRBJ2-3,CASSLVGGGGSTDTQYF,TGCGCCAGCAGCTTGGTAGGCGGGGGGGGCAGCACAGATACGCAGTATTTT
TRBD2,few,TRBV4-2,TRBJ2-5,CASSQVAGGNDETQYF,TGTGCCAGCAGCCAAGTGGCGGGGGGGAATGACGAGACCCAGTACTTC
.,.,TRBV20-1,TRBJ2-1,CSAGAFEQFF,TGCAGTGCCGGGGCGTTTGAGCAGTTCTTC
.,once,TRBV29-1,TRBJ2-1,CSVEATLGVGQFF,TGCAGCGTTGAAGCCACGCTGGGGGTAGGGCAGTTCTTC
TRBD1,few,TRBV20-1,TRBJ2-6,CSAREEGQVGGANVLTF,TGCAGTGCTAGAGAAGAAGGACAGGTTGGAGGGGCCAACGTCCTGACTTTC